The sequence of this TCR beta chain was determined in a study of PD-1 blockade in classical Hodgkin lymphoma. Stated time point: cycle 4 day 1 (C4D1), after six to seven weeks of nivolumab. There was relapse after autologous stem cell transplantation in every patient, and there was variation in brentuximab vedotin exposure. Complete response, partial response or progressive disease made up the best responses. This table comes from immunoSEQ multiplex PCR, and its TCRdb copy is limited to in-frame clones, with some not included. The sample carries around 25,000 clones, 72% recorded once. Regarding this clone: Its specificity is not known.

Findings and limits, study-wide: Causes of the repertoire differences remain undefined, possibly disease activity or prior therapy. After ASCT, patients who started nivolumab under 1 year later were excluded. Complete responders entered with baseline diversity on par with newly diagnosed patients, the results showed.

After removal of 1 base from V and 5 bases from J, the junction contained 1 base not matched to a gene. Germline values: CDR1 MGHRA, CDR2 YSYEKL. The length of the CDR3 is 14 residues. The source is a human donor with classical Hodgkin lymphoma. This chain joins TRBV4-1 and TRBJ2-3; 9 bases align to TRBD1. Specimen: peripheral blood mononuclear cells (PBMCs), collected before the fourth cycle of nivolumab. CDR3: CASSQGTGVDTQYF. In nucleotides, the CDR3 is TGCGCCAGCAGCCAAGGGACAGGGGTAGATACGCAGTATTTT.